This T cell receptor (beta chain) was found in a study of T cells in Graves' hyperthyroidism and ophthalmopathy (dated 2019 in TCRdb). Concerning the study at large: Peripheral blood was collected at initial diagnosis, before any treatment. The paper describes TCR Vbeta CDR3 sequencing of about 140 peripheral blood samples, made up of some 40 ophthalmopathy patients, around 73 hyperthyroidism patients and 17 progressor patients. The approximately 95 discovery patients were divided at random into training and test sets in a 7:3 ratio. After blood sampling, hyperthyroidism patients were treated with methimazole at a starting dose of 30 mg daily, and ophthalmopathy patients were treated with high-dose intravenous methylprednisolone. Prospective prediction of ophthalmopathy was tested in an independent validation cohort of under 20 hyperthyroidism patients and 15 to 17 patients who later progressed to ophthalmopathy. A discovery cohort of roughly 100 patients, roughly 43 with Graves' ophthalmopathy and 55 to 60 with stable Graves' hyperthyroidism, was used to find distinguishing TCR V-J signatures. The study also compared thyroid tissue and blood T-cell repertoires from several Graves' hyperthyroidism patients. Points the paper makes about the study in general: Ophthalmopathy was separated from stable hyperthyroidism by a 13 V-J signature model, with about 88% sensitivity and roughly 81% specificity obtained in cross-validation and 80%/75% obtained in testing. In validation, the model predicted progression to ophthalmopathy a median of roughly six months before onset, with roughly 68% sensitivity and nearly 75% specificity. Most expanded thyroid clonotypes (frequency above 0.001) were also detected in blood, a finding suggesting that blood repertoires may reflect thyroid immune responses. No statistical method was used to fix the sample size in advance, and group allocation was not hidden from the investigators.

Hyperthyroidism patients were newly diagnosed, with disease duration under 2 months, and aged 18 to 65 years. The study excluded patients with uncontrolled infections, other autoimmune diseases, pregnancy or lactation. Diagnoses were based on clinical symptoms, serum thyroxine and TRAb, thyroid ultrasound and orbital computed tomography. For progressor patients, blood was drawn at the first diagnosis of hyperthyroidism, before any ophthalmopathy symptoms had appeared. PBMCs were isolated from approximately 10 ml of fresh peripheral blood by Ficoll-Paque density gradient centrifugation. Patients classed as progressors first received a Graves' hyperthyroidism diagnosis and then went on to develop ophthalmopathy during follow-up. Trizol reagent was used to extract total RNA, and RNA quality was then checked on an Agilent 2100 Bioanalyzer. This clonotype was seen repeatedly, ten times or more. The target of this receptor is not known. No base qualities exist here, and no much larger clone lies one base off it.

Trimming takes 8 bases off V and 1 base off J; junction bases not matched to a gene: 7. Its CDR3 holds 14 amino acids, cysteine through phenylalanine. Solely the CDR3 DNA is kept, with 42 bases framed from the first base. CDR1 SNHLY and CDR2 FYNNEI were looked up in the germline V gene. The TCR beta CDR3 regions were amplified from the RNA transcripts. The TCR CDR3 was subjected to a first round of RT-PCR using the HTBI primer set and the Qiagen OneStep RT-PCR kit. Libraries were constructed in a second round of multiplex PCR, after which size selection and purification were carried out. Sequencing of the libraries was done on an Illumina HiSeq2000 using paired-end 100 bp reads. As for the authors' bioinformatics: Raw data were processed with SOAPnuke, discarding reads with adapters, uncalled bases, mean Phred below 15, or no exact constant-primer or identifier match. COPE v1.2.5 was used to merge the high-quality paired reads, and each unique nucleotide sequence was defined as a clonotype. MiTCR v1.1 was used to align clonotypes to the IMGT TRBV, TRBD and TRBJ reference segments. Only V-J combinations with frequency above 0.0001, covering roughly 99% of repertoires, were analysed. The TCS score was defined as F50 (clonal expansion) divided by E x V (chaos), with BLOSUM62-based TCRdist calculated between CDR3 peptides within each V-J. Welch's t-statistics and random forest reduced 450 to 600 V-J features to fewer than 15, which were used in a naive Bayes classifier (R e1071). TCRdb itself trimmed the public reads at Q25 with fastp, ran MiXCR and retained productive beta chains. Rows are combined by CDR3 protein, so each entry shows the most common genes and DNA. Here the V and J calls rest on TCRdb's processing, not on the authors' analysis. The sample has about 300,000 distinct CDR3 sequences on record, approximately 12% of them singletons. The ten largest clones add up to approximately 7.8% of the sample.

Sequenced: blood. This receptor chain uses TRBV2 and TRBJ1-1; 7 nucleotides in the junction match TRBD1. This clonotype was obtained from a woman aged 25-40 years with Graves' hyperthyroidism that later progressed to Graves' ophthalmopathy. The nucleotide sequence reads as follows: TGTGCCAGCGTCGTGACAGGGCGGAACACTGAAGCTTTCTTT. Translation gives CASVVTGRNTEAFF.